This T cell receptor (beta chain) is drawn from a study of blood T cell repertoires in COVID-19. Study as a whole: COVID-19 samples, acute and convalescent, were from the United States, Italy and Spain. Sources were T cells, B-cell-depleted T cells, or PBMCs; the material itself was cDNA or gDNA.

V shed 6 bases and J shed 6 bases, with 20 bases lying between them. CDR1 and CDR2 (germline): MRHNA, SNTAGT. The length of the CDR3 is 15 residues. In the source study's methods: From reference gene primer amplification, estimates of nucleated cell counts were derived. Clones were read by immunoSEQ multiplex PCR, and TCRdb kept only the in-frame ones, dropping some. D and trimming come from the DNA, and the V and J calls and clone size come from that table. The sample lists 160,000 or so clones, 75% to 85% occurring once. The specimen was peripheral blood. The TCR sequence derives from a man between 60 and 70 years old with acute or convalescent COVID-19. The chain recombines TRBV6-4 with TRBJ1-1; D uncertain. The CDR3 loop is CASRLHRDTGAEAFF. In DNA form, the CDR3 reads TGTGCCAGCAGATTACATCGAGATACGGGTGCTGAAGCTTTCTTT.